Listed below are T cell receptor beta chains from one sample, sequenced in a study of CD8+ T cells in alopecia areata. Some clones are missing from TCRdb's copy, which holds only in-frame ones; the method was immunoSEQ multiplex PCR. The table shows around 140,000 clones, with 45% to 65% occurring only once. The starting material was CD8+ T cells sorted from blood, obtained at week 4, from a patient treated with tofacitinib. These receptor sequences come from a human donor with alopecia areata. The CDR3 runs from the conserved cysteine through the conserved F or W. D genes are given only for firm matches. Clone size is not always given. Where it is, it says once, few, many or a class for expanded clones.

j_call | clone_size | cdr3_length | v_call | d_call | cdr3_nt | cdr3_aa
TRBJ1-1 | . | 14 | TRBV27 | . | TGTGCCAGCAGTTTATCGACAGCGGGCACTGAAGCTTTCTTT | CASSLSTAGTEAFF
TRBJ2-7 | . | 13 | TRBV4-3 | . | TGCGCCAGCAGCGCGGGACTTACCTACGAGCAGTACTTC | CASSAGLTYEQYF
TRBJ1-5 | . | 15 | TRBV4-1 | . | TGCGCCAGCAGCCAAGTTGGGGGGGAGGGTCAGCCCCAGCATTTT | CASSQVGGEGQPQHF
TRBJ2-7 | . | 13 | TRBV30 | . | TGTGCCTGGAATTCGCGACAGAACTACGAGCAGTACTTC | CAWNSRQNYEQYF
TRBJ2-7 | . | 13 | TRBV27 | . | TGTGCCAGCAGTTTAGAGCGGTCCTACGAGCAGTACTTC | CASSLERSYEQYF
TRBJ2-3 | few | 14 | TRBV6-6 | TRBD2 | TGTGCCAGCAGTGAGCGGGGGGGCACAGATACGCAGTATTTT | CASSERGGTDTQYF
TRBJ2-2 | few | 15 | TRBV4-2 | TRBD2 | TGTGCCAGCAGCCAAGAAGCGGGGGGGCCCGGGGAGCTGTTTTTT | CASSQEAGGPGELFF
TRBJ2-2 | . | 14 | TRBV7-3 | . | TGTGCCAGCAGCTTATTGGGGGAGACCGGGGAGCTGTTTTTT | CASSLLGETGELFF
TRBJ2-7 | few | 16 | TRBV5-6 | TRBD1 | TGTGCCAGCAGCCCTCGACAGGGGGTAAAGCCCTACGAGCAGTACTTC | CASSPRQGVKPYEQYF
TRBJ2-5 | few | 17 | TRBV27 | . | TGTGCCAGCAGTTTATCCCCAGGGGCAGGGAGCGGGGAGACCCAGTACTTC | CASSLSPGAGSGETQYF
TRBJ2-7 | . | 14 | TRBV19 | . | TGTGCCAGTAGTACACTTCCAGGGGTCTACGAGCAGTACTTC | CASSTLPGVYEQYF
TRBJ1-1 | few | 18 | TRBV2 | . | TGTGCCAGCAGTGACCATCCGGGCTCGATGGCCCTGAACACTGAAGCTTTCTTT | CASSDHPGSMALNTEAFF
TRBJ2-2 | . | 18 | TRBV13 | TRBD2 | TGTGCCAGCAGCGCCGCGACTAGCGGGGGGGCGGACACCGGGGAGCTGTTTTTT | CASSAATSGGADTGELFF
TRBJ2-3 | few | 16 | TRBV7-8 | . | TGTGCCAGCAGCCTCCTAGAAACAGGAATCACAGATACGCAGTATTTT | CASSLLETGITDTQYF
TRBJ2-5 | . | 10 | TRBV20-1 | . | TGCAGTGCGAGGGGGGAGACCCAGTACTTC | CSARGETQYF
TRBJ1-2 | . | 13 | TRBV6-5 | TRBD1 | TGTGCCAGCAGTTACGACAGGGGCGCTGGCTACACCTTC | CASSYDRGAGYTF
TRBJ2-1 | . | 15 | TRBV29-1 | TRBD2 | TGCAGCGTTGAACTGCTAGCGGGGGGTATCAATGAGCAGTTCTTC | CSVELLAGGINEQFF
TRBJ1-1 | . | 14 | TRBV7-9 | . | TGTGCCAGCAGCTTTGGTCAGGGTAACACTGAAGCTTTCTTT | CASSFGQGNTEAFF
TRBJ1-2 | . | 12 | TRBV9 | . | TGTGCCAGCAGCGTTGCTGAACACGGCTACACCTTC | CASSVAEHGYTF
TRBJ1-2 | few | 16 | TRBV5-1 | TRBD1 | TGCGCCAGCAGCTTGGACGCGGCAGGGGGGACCTATGGCTACACCTTC | CASSLDAAGGTYGYTF
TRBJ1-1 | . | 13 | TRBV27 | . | TGTGCCAGCACCCCCGACACCGGGGCGGAAGCTTTCTTT | CASTPDTGAEAFF
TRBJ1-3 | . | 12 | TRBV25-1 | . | TGTGCCAGCAGTGGAGGGGGACACACCATATATTTT | CASSGGGHTIYF
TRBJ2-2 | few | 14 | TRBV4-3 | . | TGCGCCAGCAGCCAAGAAACAGGCGCCGGGGAGCTGTTTTTT | CASSQETGAGELFF
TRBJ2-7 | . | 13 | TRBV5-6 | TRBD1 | TGTGCCAGCAGCTCGGGACAGGGTTACGAGCAGTACTTC | CASSSGQGYEQYF
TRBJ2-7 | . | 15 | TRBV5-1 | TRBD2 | TGCGCCAGCAGATCCCTAGCGGGGCTTTCCTACGAGCAGTACTTC | CASRSLAGLSYEQYF
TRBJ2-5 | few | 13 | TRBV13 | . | TGTGCCAGCAGCTTAGGCACACAAGAGACCCAGTACTTC | CASSLGTQETQYF
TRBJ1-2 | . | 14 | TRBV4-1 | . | TGCGCCAGCAGCCAAGATGAGGGGGTGCCAGGCTACACCTTC | CASSQDEGVPGYTF
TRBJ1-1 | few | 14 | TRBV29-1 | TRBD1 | TGCAGCGCCACGTTAAGGACAGGACCGATAGAAGCTTTCTTT | CSATLRTGPIEAFF
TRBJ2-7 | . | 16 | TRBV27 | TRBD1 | TGTGCCAGCAGTCTCGCGAGTGGGACAGGAACCTACGAGCAGTACTTC | CASSLASGTGTYEQYF
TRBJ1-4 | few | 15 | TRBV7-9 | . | TGTGCCAGCAGCCTCAGTCACGGACGACCCGAAAAACTGTTTTTT | CASSLSHGRPEKLFF
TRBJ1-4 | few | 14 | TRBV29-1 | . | TGCAGCGTTGCAACGGGAGCAACTAATGAAAAACTGTTTTTT | CSVATGATNEKLFF
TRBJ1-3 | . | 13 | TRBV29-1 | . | TGCAGCGTTGAAACAGTAGATGGAAACACCATATATTTT | CSVETVDGNTIYF
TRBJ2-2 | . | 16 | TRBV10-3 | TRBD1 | TGTGCCATCAGTGAGTTGACAGGGGAGAACACCGGGGAGCTGTTTTTT | CAISELTGENTGELFF
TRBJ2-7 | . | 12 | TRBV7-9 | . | TGTGCCAGCAGCTTCATGGAGATCGAGCAGTACTTC | CASSFMEIEQYF
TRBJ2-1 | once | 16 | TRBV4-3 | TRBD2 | TGCGCCAGCAGCCAAGATCTAGCGGGGGGTGTCTATGAGCAGTTCTTC | CASSQDLAGGVYEQFF
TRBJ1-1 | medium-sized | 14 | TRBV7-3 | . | TGTGCCAGCAGCGTAGGGGTCATGGGCACTGAAGCTTTCTTT | CASSVGVMGTEAFF
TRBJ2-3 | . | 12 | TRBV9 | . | TGTGCCAGCAGCCCGGACACAGATACGCAGTATTTT | CASSPDTDTQYF